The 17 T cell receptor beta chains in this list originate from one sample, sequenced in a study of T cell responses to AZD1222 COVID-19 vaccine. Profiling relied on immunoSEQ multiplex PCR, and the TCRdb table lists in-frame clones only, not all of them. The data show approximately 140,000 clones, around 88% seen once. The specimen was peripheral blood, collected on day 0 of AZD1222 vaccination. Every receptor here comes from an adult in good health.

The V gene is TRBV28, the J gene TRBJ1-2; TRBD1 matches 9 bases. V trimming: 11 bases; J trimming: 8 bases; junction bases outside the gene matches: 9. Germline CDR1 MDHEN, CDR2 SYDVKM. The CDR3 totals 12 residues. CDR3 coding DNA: TGTGCCCTCCGGGACAGGGTCAGAGGCTACACCTTC. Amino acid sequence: CALRDRVRGYTF.

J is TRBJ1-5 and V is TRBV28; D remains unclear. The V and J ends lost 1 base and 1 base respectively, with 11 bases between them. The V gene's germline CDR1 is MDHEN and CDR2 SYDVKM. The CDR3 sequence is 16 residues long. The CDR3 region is CASSLSPGGSNQPQHF. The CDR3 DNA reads TGTGCCAGCAGTTTATCCCCGGGAGGGAGCAATCAGCCCCAGCATTTT.

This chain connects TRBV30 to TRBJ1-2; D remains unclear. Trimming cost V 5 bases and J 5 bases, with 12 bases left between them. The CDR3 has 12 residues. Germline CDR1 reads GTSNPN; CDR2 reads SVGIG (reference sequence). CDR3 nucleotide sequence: TGTGCCTGGGACTCCGATCCTTATGGCTACACCTTC. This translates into CAWDSDPYGYTF.

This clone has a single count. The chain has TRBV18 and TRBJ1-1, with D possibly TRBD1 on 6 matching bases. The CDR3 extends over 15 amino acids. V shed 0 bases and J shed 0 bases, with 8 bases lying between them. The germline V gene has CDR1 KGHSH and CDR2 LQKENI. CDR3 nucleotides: TGTGCCAGCTCACCACCGGGGGCAGTGAACACTGAAGCTTTCTTT. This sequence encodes CASSPPGAVNTEAFF.

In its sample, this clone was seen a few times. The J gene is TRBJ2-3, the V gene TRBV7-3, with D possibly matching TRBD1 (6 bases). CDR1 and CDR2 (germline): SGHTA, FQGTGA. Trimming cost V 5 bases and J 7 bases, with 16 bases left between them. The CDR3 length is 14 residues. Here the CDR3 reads CASSQGQLGHTQYF. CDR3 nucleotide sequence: TGTGCCAGCAGCCAGGGACAATTGGGGCATACGCAGTATTTT.

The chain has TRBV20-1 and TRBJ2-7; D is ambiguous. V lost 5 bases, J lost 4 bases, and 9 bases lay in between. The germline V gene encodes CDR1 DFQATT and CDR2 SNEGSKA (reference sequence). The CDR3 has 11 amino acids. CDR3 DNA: TGCAGTGCTTCAACCGGTTACGAGCAGTACTTC. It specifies CSASTGYEQYF.

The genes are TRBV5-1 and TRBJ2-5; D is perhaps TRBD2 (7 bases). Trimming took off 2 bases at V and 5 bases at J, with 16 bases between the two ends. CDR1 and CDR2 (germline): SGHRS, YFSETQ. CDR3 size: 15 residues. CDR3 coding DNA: TGCGCCAGCAGCTTTTTACCGGGGGGCCAGGAGACCCAGTACTTC. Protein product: CASSFLPGGQETQYF.

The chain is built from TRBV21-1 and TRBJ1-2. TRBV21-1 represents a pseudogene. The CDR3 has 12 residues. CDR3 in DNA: TGTGCCCCCTCCGGGGGCGAGGATGGCTACACCTTC. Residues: CAPSGGEDGYTF.

CDR3 protein: CASSFPGTSGGAGGDEQFF. The CDR3 region has the DNA TGTGCCAGCAGCTTTCCCGGGACTAGCGGGGGGGCCGGAGGCGATGAGCAGTTCTTC. The chain joins TRBV5-6 to TRBJ2-1; TRBD2 agrees at 16 bases. The germline V gene encodes CDR1 SGHDT and CDR2 YYEEEE. The CDR3 is 19 amino acids. The V gene end was trimmed by 2 bases and the J gene end by 8 bases; junction bases not matched to a gene: 13.

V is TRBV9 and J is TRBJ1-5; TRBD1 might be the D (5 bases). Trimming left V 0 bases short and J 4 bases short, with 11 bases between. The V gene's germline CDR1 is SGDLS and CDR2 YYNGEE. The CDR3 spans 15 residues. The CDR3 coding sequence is TGTGCCAGCAGCGTAGCAGGGACGTTGAATCAGCCCCAGCATTTT. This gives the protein CASSVAGTLNQPQHF.

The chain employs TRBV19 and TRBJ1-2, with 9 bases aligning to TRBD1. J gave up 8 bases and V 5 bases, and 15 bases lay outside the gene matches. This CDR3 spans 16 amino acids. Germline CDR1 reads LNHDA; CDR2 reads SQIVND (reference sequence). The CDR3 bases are TGTGCCAGTAGTCCGGTCCCGGGACAGGGAACAGGGGGCTACACCTTC. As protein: CASSPVPGQGTGGYTF.

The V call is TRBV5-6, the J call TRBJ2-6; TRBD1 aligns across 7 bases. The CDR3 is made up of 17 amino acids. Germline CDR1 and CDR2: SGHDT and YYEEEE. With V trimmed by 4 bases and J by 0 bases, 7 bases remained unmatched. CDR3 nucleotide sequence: TGTGCCAGCAGCGTTACAGGGGCCCCCTCTGGGGCCAACGTCCTGACTTTC. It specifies CASSVTGAPSGANVLTF.

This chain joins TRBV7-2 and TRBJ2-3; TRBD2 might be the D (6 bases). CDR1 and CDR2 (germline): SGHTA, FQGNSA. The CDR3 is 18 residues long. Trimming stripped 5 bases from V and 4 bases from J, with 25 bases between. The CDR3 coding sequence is TGTGCCAGCAGCCTTACTTACTGGACTACCCTGGGGGCAGATACGCAGTATTTT. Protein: CASSLTYWTTLGADTQYF. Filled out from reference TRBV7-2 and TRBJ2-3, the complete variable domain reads GAGVSQSPSNKVTEKGKDVELRCDPISGHTALYWYRQSLGQGLEFLIYFQGNSAPDKSGLPSDRFSAERTGGSVSTLTIQRTQQEDSAVYLCASSLTYWTTLGADTQYFGPGTRLTVL.

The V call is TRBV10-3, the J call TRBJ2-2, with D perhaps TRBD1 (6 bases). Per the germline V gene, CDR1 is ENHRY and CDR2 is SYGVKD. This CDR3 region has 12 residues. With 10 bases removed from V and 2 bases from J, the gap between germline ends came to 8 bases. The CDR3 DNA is TGTGCCAGCAGGGGTAACACCGGGGAGCTGTTTTTT. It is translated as CASRGNTGELFF.

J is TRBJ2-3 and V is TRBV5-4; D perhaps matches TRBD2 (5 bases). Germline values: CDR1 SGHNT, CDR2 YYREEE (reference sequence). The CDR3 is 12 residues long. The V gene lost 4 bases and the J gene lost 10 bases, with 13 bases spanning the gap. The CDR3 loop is CASSEPGSAQYF. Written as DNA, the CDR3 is TGTGCCAGCAGCGAACCTGGGAGCGCGCAGTATTTT.

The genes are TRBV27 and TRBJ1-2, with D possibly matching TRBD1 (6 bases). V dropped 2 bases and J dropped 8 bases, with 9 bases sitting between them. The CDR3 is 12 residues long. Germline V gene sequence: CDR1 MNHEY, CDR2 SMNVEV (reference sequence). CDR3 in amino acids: CASSLEGGGYTF. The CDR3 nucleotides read TGTGCCAGCAGTTTAGAGGGGGGCGGCTACACCTTC.

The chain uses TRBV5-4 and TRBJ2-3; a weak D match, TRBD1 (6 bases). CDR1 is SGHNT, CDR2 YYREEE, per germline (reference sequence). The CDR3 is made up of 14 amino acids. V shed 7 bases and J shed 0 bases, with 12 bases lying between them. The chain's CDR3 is CASEGGTSTDTQYF. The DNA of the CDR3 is TGTGCCAGCGAAGGGGGAACTAGCACAGATACGCAGTATTTT.